This T cell receptor (beta chain) was retrieved from a study of T cells in Graves' hyperthyroidism and ophthalmopathy. Study-level findings and limits: Ophthalmopathy got predicted by the model a median 6.5 months before its onset.

RNA transcripts gave rise to amplified TCR beta CDR3 regions. First-round RT-PCR with HTBI primers amplified the TCR CDR3 region. TCRdb recomputed calls from the multiplex PCR reads with MiXCR, one row per CDR3 protein. The sample shows over 250,000 distinct CDR3 sequences, about 17% of them seen only once. Germline V gene data show CDR1 as SQVTM and CDR2 as ANQGSEA. The V gene end was trimmed by 4 bases and the J gene end by 5 bases; junction bases not matched to a gene: 4. The CDR3 is made up of 14 amino acids. There are a few counts of this clonotype. The antigen is undetermined. This receptor was obtained from an older woman with Graves' ophthalmopathy. The rearrangement uses TRBV29-1 and TRBJ2-1, with 11 bases fitting TRBD2. Sequencing was carried out using blood. CDR3 nucleotides: TGCAGCGTTGTAACTAGCGGGAGTGACAATGAGCAGTTCTTC. Its translation is CSVVTSGSDNEQFF.